The entry below gives a single T cell receptor beta chain sequence along with its context. Antigen unknown. TCRB transcripts that were expressed got sequenced, as all of the isolated RNA had been reverse transcribed. Naive, central memory and regulatory T cell samples produced a mean of about 3.5 million reads. TCRdb's copy holds only in-frame clones and misses some; the assay was immunoSEQ multiplex PCR. The table includes 150,000 to 200,000 clones, roughly 59% detected once. This record comes from a study of beta chain features in type 1 diabetes. Study findings and constraints: All four CD4+ subsets of Type 1 diabetes patients contained TCRB CDR3s that were moderately but significantly shorter. The naive, central memory and Treg TCRB repertoires showed an apparent similarity that was greater among patients than among healthy donors. The analysis here could not establish whether HLA type shapes TCRB rearrangement.

CDR3 size: 16 residues. The germline V gene encodes CDR1 MNHEY and CDR2 SVGAGI. V was cut by 2 bases and J by 0 bases, with 8 bases left in between. The chain uses TRBV6-5 and TRBJ2-6; the D gene is possibly TRBD2 (5 bases). The TCR was taken from a man under 40 with type 1 diabetes. What was sequenced was naive CD4+ T cells from blood. Here the CDR3 reads CASSYEGNSGANVLTF. The CDR3 coding sequence is TGTGCCAGCAGTTACGAGGGTAACTCTGGGGCCAACGTCCTGACTTTC.